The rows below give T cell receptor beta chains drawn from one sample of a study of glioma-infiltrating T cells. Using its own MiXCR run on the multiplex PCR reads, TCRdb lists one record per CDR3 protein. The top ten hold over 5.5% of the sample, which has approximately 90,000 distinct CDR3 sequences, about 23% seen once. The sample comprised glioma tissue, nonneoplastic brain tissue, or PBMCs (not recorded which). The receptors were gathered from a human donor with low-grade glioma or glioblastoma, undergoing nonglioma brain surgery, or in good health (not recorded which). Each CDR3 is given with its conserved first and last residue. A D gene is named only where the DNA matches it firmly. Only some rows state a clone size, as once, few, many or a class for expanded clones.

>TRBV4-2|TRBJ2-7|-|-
TGTGCCAGCAGCCTACAGGTAGGGGAGCAGTACTTC
CASSLQVGEQYF
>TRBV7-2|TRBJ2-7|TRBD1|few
TGTGCCAGCAGCTACGGGACAGGGGTTACCTACGAGCAGTACTTC
CASSYGTGVTYEQYF
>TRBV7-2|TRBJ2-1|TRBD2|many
TGTGCCAGCAGCTTAAGTGCGGGGGGGCTAATTGAGCAGTTCTTC
CASSLSAGGLIEQFF
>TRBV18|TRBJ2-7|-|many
TGTGCCAGCTCACCTGCAGGGGGGTTGTACGAGCAGTACTTC
CASSPAGGLYEQYF
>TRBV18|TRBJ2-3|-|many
TGTGCCAGCTCGCGGGACGCTGCAGATACGCAGTATTTT
CASSRDAADTQYF
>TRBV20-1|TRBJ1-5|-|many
TGCAGTGCCCTTCGGGATAGCAATCAGCCCCAGCATTTT
CSALRDSNQPQHF
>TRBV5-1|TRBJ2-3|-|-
TGCGCCAGCACCGCAGGGTCGGGCATCACAGATACGCAGTATTTT
CASTAGSGITDTQYF
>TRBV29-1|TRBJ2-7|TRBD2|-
TGCAGCGTTGGTGCTAGCGGGAGAGGTGAGCAGTACTTC
CSVGASGRGEQYF
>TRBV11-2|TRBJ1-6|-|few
TGTGCCAGCAGCTTAGCGGGGCCTTCACCCCTCCACTTT
CASSLAGPSPLHF
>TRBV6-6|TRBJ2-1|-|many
TGTGCCAGCAGTTACCGCCAGTACAATGAGCAGTTCTTC
CASSYRQYNEQFF
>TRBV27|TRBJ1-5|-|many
TGTGCCAGCAGTTTATCAGTGGCAGGGGATCAGCCCCAGCATTTT
CASSLSVAGDQPQHF
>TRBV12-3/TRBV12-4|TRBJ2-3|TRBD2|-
TGTGCCAGCAGTTTCTCGGCTAGCGGAACAGATACGCAGTATTTT
CASSFSASGTDTQYF